The 30 T cell receptor beta chains given below trace back to one sample, sequenced in a study of PD-L1 blockade in urothelial cancer. As for time point: pretreatment peripheral blood. Data came from immunoSEQ multiplex PCR; TCRdb stores just in-frame clones and leaves some out. The table includes roughly 90,000 clones, approximately 88% detected once. This specimen was PBMCs, taken around atezolizumab (anti-PD-L1) treatment. The receptors were gathered from a woman older than 75 with urothelial cancer.

The chain links TRBV5-1 to TRBJ1-1; TRBD1 might be the D (5 bases). Deletions cut 5 bases from V and 3 bases from J, with 11 bases between. The CDR3 consists of 13 residues. Germline values: CDR1 SGHRS, CDR2 YFSETQ. CDR3 loop: CASRDQGYTEAFF. For the CDR3, the DNA is TGCGCCAGCAGGGATCAGGGCTACACTGAAGCTTTCTTT.

The gene calls are TRBV29-1 and TRBJ2-7; possible D gene TRBD2, 6 bases. CDR1 and CDR2 (germline): SQVTM, ANQGSEA. Trimming shortened V by 6 bases and J by 5 bases, and 11 bases separated the two germline ends. There are 11 residues in the CDR3. The CDR3: CSVAGTDEQYF. The DNA of the CDR3 is TGCAGCGTAGCCGGGACTGACGAGCAGTACTTC.

V usage is TRBV28 and J usage is TRBJ1-2; 9 nucleotides line up with TRBD1. This CDR3 is 15 amino acids long. J lost 4 bases, V lost 7 bases, and 10 bases had no gene match. Per germline, CDR1 MDHEN and CDR2 SYDVKM. CDR3 region: CASNAGTGKVYGYTF. The CDR3 nucleotides are TGTGCCAGCAACGCCGGGACAGGGAAGGTCTATGGCTACACCTTC.

The genes are TRBV10-1 and TRBJ2-7; TRBD2 matches at 10 bases. Germline CDR1 WNHNN, CDR2 SYGVQD (reference sequence). The trim removed 3 bases at V and 6 bases at J, leaving 8 bases unmatched. This CDR3 is 15 amino acids long. The CDR3 coding sequence is TGCGCCAGCAGTGAACCCCTAGCGGGAGTCTCCGAGCAGTACTTC. Protein product: CASSEPLAGVSEQYF.

Concerning this clone: Additional DNA sequences in this sample encode the identical CDR3. The V gene is TRBV30, the J gene TRBJ1-5; no reliable D call. This CDR3 region has 13 residues. Germline CDR1 is GTSNPN and CDR2 is SVGIG (reference sequence). Trimming removed 1 base at V and 0 bases at J, with 4 bases between. The CDR3 region has the DNA TGTGCCTGGAGTGGCGCTAGCAATCAGCCCCAGCATTTT. This translates into CAWSGASNQPQHF. Looking up the rest from reference TRBV30 and TRBJ1-5 gives the full variable domain: SQTIHQWPATLVQPVGSPLSLECTVEGTSNPNLYWYRQAAGRGLQLLFYSVGIGQISSEVPQNLSASRPQDRQFILSSKKLLLSDSGFYLCAWSGASNQPQHFGDGTRLSIL.

The rearrangement joins TRBV5-1 to TRBJ1-3, with 10 nucleotides matching TRBD1. Losses at the gene ends were 4 bases for V and 1 base for J; bases not matched to a gene: 5. The V gene's germline CDR1 is SGHRS and CDR2 YFSETQ. The CDR3 spans 16 residues. The CDR3 loop is CASSKGQGKSGNTIYF. The CDR3 DNA reads TGCGCCAGCAGCAAGGGACAGGGGAAATCTGGAAACACCATATATTTT. The full variable domain, with the rest looked up from reference TRBV5-1 and TRBJ1-3, is KAGVTQTPRYLIKTRGQQVTLSCSPISGHRSVSWYQQTPGQGLQFLFEYFSETQRNKGNFPGRFSGRQFSNSRSEMNVSTLELGDSALYLCASSKGQGKSGNTIYFGEGSWLTVV.

This sequence joins TRBV21-1 and TRBJ2-7; the D call in the table, TRBD2, was not verified against the DNA. TRBV21-1 is shown as a pseudogene. There are 15 residues in the CDR3. CDR3 amino acids: CASSKKTVNLRAEYF. In DNA form, the CDR3 reads TGTGCCAGCAGCAAAAAAACGGTGAATCTACGAGCGGAGTACTTC.

The rearrangement links TRBV2 to TRBJ1-5; tentatively, D is TRBD1 (5 bases). Looked up from germline, CDR1 is SNHLY and CDR2 is FYNNEI. Trimming shortened V by 5 bases and J by 2 bases, and 10 bases separated the two germline ends. This CDR3 is 14 amino acids long. CDR3 residues: CASSPQTGNQPQHF. CDR3 coding DNA: TGTGCCAGCAGTCCCCAGACAGGCAATCAGCCCCAGCATTTT.

Only one count was recorded for this clone. This sequence joins TRBV28 and TRBJ1-1, with D possibly TRBD1 on 5 matching bases. With 4 bases removed from V and 4 bases from J, the gap between germline ends came to 16 bases. CDR1 MDHEN and CDR2 SYDVKM come from the germline V gene. The CDR3 sequence is 15 residues long. This CDR3 reads CASSSPQGLSTEAFF. CDR3 nucleotide sequence: TGTGCCAGCAGTTCCCCCCAGGGATTAAGCACTGAAGCTTTCTTT.

The CDR3: CASSLSRVGNTEAFF. For the CDR3, the DNA is TGTGCCAGCAGTTTATCGAGGGTAGGGAACACTGAAGCTTTCTTT. This chain uses TRBV27 with TRBJ1-1; D not certain. V was trimmed by 0 bases and J by 1 base, leaving 9 bases between them. The CDR3 extends over 15 amino acids. From germline, CDR1 is MNHEY and CDR2 SMNVEV (reference sequence).

This clone was detected only a few times. The chain uses TRBV2 and TRBJ2-2, with no clear D. The CDR3 extends over 14 amino acids. The V and J ends lost 3 bases and 1 base respectively, with 6 bases between them. Germline V lookup: CDR1 SNHLY, CDR2 FYNNEI. The CDR3 coding sequence is TGTGCCAGCAGTGACGAGTTGAACACCGGGGAGCTGTTTTTT. It yields the protein CASSDELNTGELFF.

V usage is TRBV19 and J usage is TRBJ1-4; possibly TRBD1 for D (6 bases). Germline V CDR1 and CDR2: LNHDA, SQIVND (reference sequence). The CDR3 loop spans 16 amino acids. V was clipped by 6 bases and J by 8 bases, with 22 bases between them. CDR3 amino acids: CASRPPQGGGKEKLFF. CDR3 bases: TGTGCCAGTAGGCCTCCTCAGGGAGGGGGGAAGGAAAAACTGTTTTTT.

The gene calls are TRBV5-1 and TRBJ2-2, with 8 bases fitting TRBD2. The CDR3 is 18 amino acids. Germline V gene lookup returns CDR1 SGHRS and CDR2 YFSETQ. Germline trimming cut 0 bases from V and 4 bases from J; bases unmatched to any gene: 11. DNA of the CDR3: TGCGCCAGCAGCTTGGGATCTAGCGGGTTTCTTGTCACCGGGGAGCTGTTTTTT. Protein: CASSLGSSGFLVTGELFF.

J is TRBJ2-1 and V is TRBV6-4; 7 bases fit TRBD2. There are 13 residues in the CDR3. Trimming at V came to 2 bases and at J to 9 bases, leaving 4 bases not matched to a gene. Per the germline V gene, CDR1 is MRHNA and CDR2 is SNTAGT. CDR3 region: CASSDQSGTEQFF. CDR3 in DNA: TGTGCCAGCAGTGACCAGAGCGGGACTGAGCAGTTCTTC.

The chain is built from TRBV29-1 and TRBJ1-3; D not certain. The CDR3 consists of 16 residues. Between the trimmed V and J ends, which lost 0 bases and 0 bases, there was a span of 12 bases. The germline CDR1 and CDR2 sequences are SQVTM and ANQGSEA. The CDR3, as DNA: TGCAGCGTTGAAGATCGAGAACGATTCTCTGGAAACACCATATATTTT. Amino acid sequence: CSVEDRERFSGNTIYF.

The genes are TRBV6-1 and TRBJ1-2, with TRBD1 matching over 8 bases. The CDR3 is made up of 15 amino acids. Trimming removed 11 bases from V and 2 bases from J; junction bases left unmatched: 13. The germline gives CDR1 MNHNS, CDR2 SASEGT. The CDR3 reads CAGRTGSPPNYGYTF. CDR3 sequence (DNA): TGTGCCGGACGGACAGGGAGCCCCCCAAACTATGGCTACACCTTC.

The chain is built from TRBV5-8 and TRBJ2-1, with 9 nucleotides matching TRBD2. Germline V gene lookup returns CDR1 SGHTS and CDR2 YDEGEE. Germline trimming cut 9 bases from V and 8 bases from J; bases unmatched to any gene: 12. This CDR3 contains 14 residues. CDR3 loop: CATEGGLAGDEQFF. The CDR3 DNA reads TGTGCCACCGAGGGGGGGTTAGCGGGAGATGAGCAGTTCTTC.

This clone was counted only a few times. The chain is built from TRBV5-1 and TRBJ1-1; no definite D call. Germline assignment: CDR1 SGHRS and CDR2 YFSETQ. The CDR3 runs 14 residues. V lost 0 bases and J 4 bases, leaving 10 bases between the germline ends. The CDR3 sequence: CASSLEYGGTEAFF. In nucleotides, the CDR3 is TGCGCCAGCAGCTTGGAGTACGGTGGCACTGAAGCTTTCTTT. The full variable domain, with the rest looked up from reference TRBV5-1 and TRBJ1-1, is KAGVTQTPRYLIKTRGQQVTLSCSPISGHRSVSWYQQTPGQGLQFLFEYFSETQRNKGNFPGRFSGRQFSNSRSEMNVSTLELGDSALYLCASSLEYGGTEAFFGQGTRLTVV.

This sequence joins TRBV7-3 and TRBJ2-1, with D possibly matching TRBD2 (6 bases). V lost 11 bases, J lost 7 bases, and 18 bases lay in between. The germline V gene encodes CDR1 SGHTA and CDR2 FQGTGA. This CDR3 region has 13 residues. In DNA form, the CDR3 reads TGTGCCGGAAAAGACGGGAGTCATAATGAGCAGTTCTTC. Translating it yields CAGKDGSHNEQFF.

V and J are TRBV28 and TRBJ2-7; perhaps TRBD1 as D (7 bases). V was cut by 7 bases and J by 3 bases, with 19 bases left in between. CDR1 is MDHEN and CDR2 is SYDVKM in the germline V gene. This CDR3 comprises 15 residues. The CDR3 DNA sequence: TGTGCCAGCACCGTGCAGGGGGACTCTCACTACGAGCAGTACTTC. This encodes CASTVQGDSHYEQYF.

The chain has TRBV19 and TRBJ1-5; TRBD1 aligns across 10 bases. In germline, CDR1 is LNHDA, CDR2 SQIVND (reference sequence). V lost 4 bases to trimming and J lost 7 bases; unmatched junction nucleotides: 4. This CDR3 region has 14 residues. CDR3 sequence reads: CASSTRDRGQPQHF. DNA for the CDR3: TGTGCCAGTAGTACCCGGGACAGGGGCCAGCCCCAGCATTTT.

The chain carries TRBV2 and TRBJ2-5; no reliable D call. The CDR3 contains 14 residues. Between the trimmed V and J ends, which lost 7 bases and 0 bases, there was a span of 12 bases. CDR1 is SNHLY, CDR2 FYNNEI, per germline. CDR3 bases: TGTGCCAGCAAAAGCGATCGGTACCAAGAGACCCAGTACTTC. Residues: CASKSDRYQETQYF.

This chain links TRBV2 with TRBJ2-2, with D unresolved. Trimming removed 4 bases at V and 4 bases at J, with 7 bases between. The CDR3 has 13 amino acids. The V gene's germline CDR1 is SNHLY and CDR2 FYNNEI. The CDR3 DNA sequence: TGTGCCAGCAGTGCTGAGGCCACCGGGGAGCTGTTTTTT. Translated: CASSAEATGELFF.

The rearrangement links TRBV19 to TRBJ2-2; 9 positions agree with TRBD2. Germline V gene lookup returns CDR1 LNHDA and CDR2 SQIVND (reference sequence). Trimming took 1 base from V and 6 from J; bases not matched to a gene: 3. The CDR3 runs 15 residues. In DNA form, the CDR3 reads TGTGCCAGTAGTATAGGGACTAGCGTCTCCGGGGAGCTGTTTTTT. It encodes CASSIGTSVSGELFF.

This chain connects TRBV2 to TRBJ1-4, with 8 bases matching TRBD1. The CDR3 totals 16 residues. Germline trimming cut 4 bases from V and 7 bases from J; bases unmatched to any gene: 11. Germline V gene lookup returns CDR1 SNHLY and CDR2 FYNNEI. CDR3 residues: CASSGTGSFNGEKLFF. The DNA for the CDR3 is TGTGCCAGCAGTGGGACAGGGAGTTTTAACGGTGAAAAACTGTTTTTT. Looking up the rest from reference TRBV2 and TRBJ1-4 gives the full variable domain: EPEVTQTPSHQVTQMGQEVILRCVPISNHLYFYWYRQILGQKVEFLVSFYNNEISEKSEIFDDQFSVERPDGSNFTLKIRSTKLEDSAMYFCASSGTGSFNGEKLFFGSGTQLSVL.

The chain carries TRBV30 and TRBJ2-2; D might be TRBD1 (5 bases). The CDR3 is 13 amino acids. V lost 0 bases and J lost 4, with 6 bases in between. The germline V gene has CDR1 GTSNPN and CDR2 SVGIG (reference sequence). The chain's CDR3 is CAWSVGATGELFF. DNA of the CDR3: TGTGCCTGGAGTGTAGGGGCCACCGGGGAGCTGTTTTTT.

The rearrangement joins TRBV19 to TRBJ2-3; 11 nucleotides align to TRBD2. V shed 5 bases and J 4 bases; nucleotides not matched to a gene: 8. Germline V gene data show CDR1 as LNHDA and CDR2 as SQIVND (reference sequence). This CDR3 is built from 16 residues. The CDR3 reads CASSPGLAAIPDTQYF. The CDR3 DNA reads TGTGCCAGTAGTCCGGGACTAGCGGCCATTCCAGATACGCAGTATTTT.

The chain couples TRBV18 to TRBJ1-2; weak D call: TRBD1 (6 bases). Germline V gene data show CDR1 as KGHSH and CDR2 as LQKENI. The V and J ends lost 2 bases and 8 bases respectively, with 12 bases between them. The CDR3 runs 13 residues. The CDR3 bases are TGTGCCAGCTCACCAGTGGCAGGGGAAGGCTACACCTTC. This encodes CASSPVAGEGYTF.

The rearrangement links TRBV28 to TRBJ2-1, with TRBD1 matching 7 bases. Germline V gives CDR1 MDHEN, CDR2 SYDVKM. Trimming took 8 bases from V and 11 from J; bases not matched to a gene: 12. The CDR3 has 13 residues. DNA of the CDR3: TGTGCCAGCGCACGACAGGGTGGAGGTCAGCAGTTCTTC. This codes for CASARQGGGQQFF.

The genes are TRBV6-1 and TRBJ2-7; D gene uncertain. V shed 7 bases and J shed 3 bases, with 7 bases lying between them. CDR3 size: 11 residues. Germline V CDR1 and CDR2: MNHNS, SASEGT. The CDR3 coding sequence is TGTGCCAGCACCATCAGCTACGAGCAGTACTTC. Its protein is CASTISYEQYF.